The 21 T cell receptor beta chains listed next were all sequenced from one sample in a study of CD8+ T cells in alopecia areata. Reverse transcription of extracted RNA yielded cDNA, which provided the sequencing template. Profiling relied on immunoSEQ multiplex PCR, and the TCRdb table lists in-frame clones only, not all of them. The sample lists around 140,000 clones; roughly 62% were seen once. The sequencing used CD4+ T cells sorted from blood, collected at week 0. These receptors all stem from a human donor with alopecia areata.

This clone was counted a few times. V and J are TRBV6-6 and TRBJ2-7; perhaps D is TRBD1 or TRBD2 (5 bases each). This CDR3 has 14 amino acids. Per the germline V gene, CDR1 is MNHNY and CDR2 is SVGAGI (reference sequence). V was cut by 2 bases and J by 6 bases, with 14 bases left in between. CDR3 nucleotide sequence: TGTGCCAGCAGTTACGTAGGGGCAGGAGGCGAGCAGTACTTC. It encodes CASSYVGAGGEQYF.

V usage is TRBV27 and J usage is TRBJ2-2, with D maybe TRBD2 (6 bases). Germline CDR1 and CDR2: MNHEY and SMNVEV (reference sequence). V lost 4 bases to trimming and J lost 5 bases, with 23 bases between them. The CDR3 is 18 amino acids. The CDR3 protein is CASSSESYGGEYTGELFF. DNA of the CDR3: TGTGCCAGCAGTTCCGAATCATACGGGGGAGAGTATACCGGGGAGCTGTTTTTT.

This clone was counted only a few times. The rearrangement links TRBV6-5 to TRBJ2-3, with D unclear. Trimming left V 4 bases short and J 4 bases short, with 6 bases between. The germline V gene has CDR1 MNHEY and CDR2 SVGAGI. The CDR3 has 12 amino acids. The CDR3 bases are TGTGCCAGCAGTTCACGGCCAGATACGCAGTATTTT. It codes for CASSSRPDTQYF.

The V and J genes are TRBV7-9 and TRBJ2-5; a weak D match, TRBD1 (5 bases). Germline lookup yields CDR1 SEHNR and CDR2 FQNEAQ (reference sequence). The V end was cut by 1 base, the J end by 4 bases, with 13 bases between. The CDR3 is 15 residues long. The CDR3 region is CASSLGDVRGETQYF. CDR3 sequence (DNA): TGTGCCAGCAGCTTAGGCGACGTAAGGGGAGAGACCCAGTACTTC.

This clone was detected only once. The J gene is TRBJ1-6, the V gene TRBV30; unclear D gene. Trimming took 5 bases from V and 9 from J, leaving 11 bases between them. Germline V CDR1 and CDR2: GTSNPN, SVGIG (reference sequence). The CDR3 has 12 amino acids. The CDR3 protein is CAWGRRLSPLHF. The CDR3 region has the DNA TGTGCCTGGGGAAGGAGACTTTCACCCCTCCACTTT.

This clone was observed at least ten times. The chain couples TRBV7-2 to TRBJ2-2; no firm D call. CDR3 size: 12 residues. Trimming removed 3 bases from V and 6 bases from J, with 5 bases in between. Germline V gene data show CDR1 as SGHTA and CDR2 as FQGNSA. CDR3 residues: CASSLQSGELFF. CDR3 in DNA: TGTGCCAGCAGCTTGCAGTCCGGGGAGCTGTTTTTT.

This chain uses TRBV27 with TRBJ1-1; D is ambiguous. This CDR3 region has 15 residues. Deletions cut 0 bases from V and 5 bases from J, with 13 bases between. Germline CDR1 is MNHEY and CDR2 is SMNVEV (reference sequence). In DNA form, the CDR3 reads TGTGCCAGCAGTTTATCGTTGGGTAGTGGAACTGAAGCTTTCTTT. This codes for CASSLSLGSGTEAFF.

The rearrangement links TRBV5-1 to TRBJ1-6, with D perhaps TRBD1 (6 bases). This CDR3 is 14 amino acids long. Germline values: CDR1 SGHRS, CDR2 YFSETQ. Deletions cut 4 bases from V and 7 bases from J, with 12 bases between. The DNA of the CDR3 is TGCGCCAGCAGCCGAACAGGGACCAATTCACCCCTCCACTTT. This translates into CASSRTGTNSPLHF.

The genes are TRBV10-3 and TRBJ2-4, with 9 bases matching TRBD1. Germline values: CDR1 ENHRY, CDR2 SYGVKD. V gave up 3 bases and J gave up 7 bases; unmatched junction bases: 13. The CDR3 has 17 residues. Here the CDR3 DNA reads TGTGCCATCAGTGACCATCATATACAGGGGGCATGGAACATTCAGTACTTC. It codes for CAISDHHIQGAWNIQYF.

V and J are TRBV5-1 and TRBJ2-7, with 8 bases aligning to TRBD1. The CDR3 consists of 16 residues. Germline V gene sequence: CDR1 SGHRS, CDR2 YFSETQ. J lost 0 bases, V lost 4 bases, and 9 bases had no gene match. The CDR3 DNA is TGCGCCAGCAGCCCCTACAGGACAGGGAACTCCTACGAGCAGTACTTC. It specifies CASSPYRTGNSYEQYF.

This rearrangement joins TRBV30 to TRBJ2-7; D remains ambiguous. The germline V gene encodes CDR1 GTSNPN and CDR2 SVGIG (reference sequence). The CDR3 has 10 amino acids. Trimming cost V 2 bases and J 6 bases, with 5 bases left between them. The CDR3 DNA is TGTGCCTGGAGTAGGGCCGAGCAGTACTTC. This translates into CAWSRAEQYF.

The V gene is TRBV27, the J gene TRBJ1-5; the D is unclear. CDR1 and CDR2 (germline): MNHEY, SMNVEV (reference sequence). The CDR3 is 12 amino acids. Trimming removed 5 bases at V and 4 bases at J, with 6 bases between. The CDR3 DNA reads TGTGCCAGCAGTCCCCCAAATCAGCCCCAGCATTTT. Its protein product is CASSPPNQPQHF.

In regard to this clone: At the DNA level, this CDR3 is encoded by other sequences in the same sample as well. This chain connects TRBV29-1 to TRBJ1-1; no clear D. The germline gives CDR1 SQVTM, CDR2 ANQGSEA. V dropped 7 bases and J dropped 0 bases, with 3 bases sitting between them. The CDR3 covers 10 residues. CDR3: CSAMNTEAFF. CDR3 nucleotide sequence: TGCAGCGCAATGAACACTGAAGCTTTCTTT.

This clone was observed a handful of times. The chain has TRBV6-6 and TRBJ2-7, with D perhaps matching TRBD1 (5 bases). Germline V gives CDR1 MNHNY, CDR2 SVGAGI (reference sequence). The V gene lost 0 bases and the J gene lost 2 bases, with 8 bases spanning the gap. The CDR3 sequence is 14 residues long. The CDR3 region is CASSYSQGTYEQYF. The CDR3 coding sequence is TGTGCCAGCAGTTACTCGCAGGGAACCTACGAGCAGTACTTC.

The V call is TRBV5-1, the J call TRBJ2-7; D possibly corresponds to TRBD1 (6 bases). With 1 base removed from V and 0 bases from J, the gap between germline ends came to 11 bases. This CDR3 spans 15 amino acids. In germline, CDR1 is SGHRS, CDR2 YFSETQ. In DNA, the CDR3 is TGCGCCAGCAGCTTGACAGGGACGAGCTCCTACGAGCAGTACTTC. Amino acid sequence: CASSLTGTSSYEQYF.

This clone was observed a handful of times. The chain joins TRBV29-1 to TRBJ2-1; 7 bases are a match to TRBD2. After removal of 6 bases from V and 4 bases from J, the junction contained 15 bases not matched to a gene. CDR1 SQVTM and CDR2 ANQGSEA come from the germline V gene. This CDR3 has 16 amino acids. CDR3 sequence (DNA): TGCAGCGTAGCCCCCCGCGGCAGCGGGGTTTACAATGAGCAGTTCTTC. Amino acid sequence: CSVAPRGSGVYNEQFF.

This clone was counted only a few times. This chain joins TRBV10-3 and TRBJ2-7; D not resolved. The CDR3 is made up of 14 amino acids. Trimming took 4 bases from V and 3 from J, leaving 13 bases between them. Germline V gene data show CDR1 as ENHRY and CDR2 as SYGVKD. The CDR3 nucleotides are TGTGCCATCAGTGCCGCCGCTAGGGACTACGAGCAGTACTTC. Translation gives CAISAAARDYEQYF.

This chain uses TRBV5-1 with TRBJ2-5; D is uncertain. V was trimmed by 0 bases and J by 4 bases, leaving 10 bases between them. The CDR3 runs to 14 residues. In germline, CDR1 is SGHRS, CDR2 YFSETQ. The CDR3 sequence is CASSLAPDGETQYF. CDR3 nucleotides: TGCGCCAGCAGCTTGGCCCCGGATGGAGAGACCCAGTACTTC. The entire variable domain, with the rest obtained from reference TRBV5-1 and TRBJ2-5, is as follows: KAGVTQTPRYLIKTRGQQVTLSCSPISGHRSVSWYQQTPGQGLQFLFEYFSETQRNKGNFPGRFSGRQFSNSRSEMNVSTLELGDSALYLCASSLAPDGETQYFGPGTRLLVL.

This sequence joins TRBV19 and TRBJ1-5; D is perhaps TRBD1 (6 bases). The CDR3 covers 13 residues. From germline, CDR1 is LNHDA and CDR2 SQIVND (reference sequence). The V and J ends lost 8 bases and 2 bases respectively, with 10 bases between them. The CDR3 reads CASGSGGNQPQHF. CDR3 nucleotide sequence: TGTGCCAGTGGTTCAGGGGGCAATCAGCCCCAGCATTTT. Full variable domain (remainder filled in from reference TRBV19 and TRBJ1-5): DGGITQSPKYLFRKEGQNVTLSCEQNLNHDAMYWYRQDPGQGLRLIYYSQIVNDFQKGDIAEGYSVSREKKESFPLTVTSAQKNPTAFYLCASGSGGNQPQHFGDGTRLSIL.

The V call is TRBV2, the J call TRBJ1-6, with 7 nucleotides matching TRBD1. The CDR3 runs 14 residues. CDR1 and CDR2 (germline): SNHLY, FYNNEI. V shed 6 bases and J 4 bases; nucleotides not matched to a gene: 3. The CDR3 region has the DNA TGTGCCAGCAGCCGGGACAGTTATAATTCACCCCTCCACTTT. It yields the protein CASSRDSYNSPLHF.

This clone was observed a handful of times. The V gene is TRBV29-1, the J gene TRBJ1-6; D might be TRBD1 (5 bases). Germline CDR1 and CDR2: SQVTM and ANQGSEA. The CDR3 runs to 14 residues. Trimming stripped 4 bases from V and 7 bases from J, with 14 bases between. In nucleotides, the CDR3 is TGCAGCGTTGCCTTAACAGGCGGGAATTCACCCCTCCACTTT. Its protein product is CSVALTGGNSPLHF.